A selection of T cell receptor beta chains follows, all from one sample in a study of patients and donors after allogeneic stem cell transplantation. TCRdb redid the calling of the RT-PCR reads with MiXCR, one entry per CDR3 protein. The table has over 200,000 distinct CDR3 sequences, around 41% seen once; the top ten hold approximately 10%. The sequenced material came from blood, either unsorted or a sorted T cell fraction (not recorded which). Receptors originate from a human donor who was either an allogeneic HSCT recipient or a stem cell or donor lymphocyte infusion donor (not recorded which). It is not recorded whose cells these are; they may come from a transplant donor. Both conserved end residues are part of each CDR3. The D gene is left open where the match is weak. A clone size is listed for some rows: how often the clone was seen (once, few, many), or a class if it is expanded.

cdr3_nt | cdr3_aa | clone_size | d_call | j_call | v_call
TGTGCCAGCAGCGCAGGGGTAACAACTAATGAAAAACTGTTTTTT | CASSAGVTTNEKLFF | few | - | TRBJ1-4 | TRBV12-3/TRBV12-4
TGTGCCAGCACCGAGACTCCAACCGACAATGAGCAGTTCTTC | CASTETPTDNEQFF | - | - | TRBJ2-1 | TRBV2
TGCAGTGTAAAGGGTTTTGGAGAGACCCAGTACTTC | CSVKGFGETQYF | - | - | TRBJ2-5 | TRBV20-1
TGCAGCGTCTACCCGGCTAGCGGGGGTTCGAACACCGGGGAGCTGTTTTTT | CSVYPASGGSNTGELFF | - | TRBD2 | TRBJ2-2 | TRBV29-1
TGCAGCGTATCCCGGCCAGGGGGGAAAACAGATACGCAGTATTTT | CSVSRPGGKTDTQYF | few | - | TRBJ2-3 | TRBV29-1
TGTGCCAGCAGTTACCCCTACAGCGGGGACTACGAGCAGTACTTC | CASSYPYSGDYEQYF | few | TRBD2 | TRBJ2-7 | TRBV6-2/TRBV6-3
TGTGCCAGCAGTTTAGGGCAGGAGTCCTACGAGCAGTACTTC | CASSLGQESYEQYF | few | - | TRBJ2-7 | TRBV12-3/TRBV12-4
TGTGCCAGCTCACGACAGGGGCGCAATCAGCCCCAGCATTTT | CASSRQGRNQPQHF | few | TRBD1 | TRBJ1-5 | TRBV18
TGTGCCAGCAGTTTACCCCCCGGCGGGGGGAAAATTACTGAGCAGTTCTTC | CASSLPPGGGKITEQFF | - | TRBD2 | TRBJ2-1 | TRBV12-3/TRBV12-4
TGTGCCTTCGACAGGGTAGGCACAGATACGCAGTATTTT | CAFDRVGTDTQYF | - | TRBD1 | TRBJ2-3 | TRBV30
TGCGCCAGCAGCCTTGGACGCGGGGAGCTGTTTTTT | CASSLGRGELFF | - | - | TRBJ2-2 | TRBV5-1
TGTGCTAGTGGTTTGTCGGGGGCTCCGACCTATGGCTACACCTTC | CASGLSGAPTYGYTF | - | - | TRBJ1-2 | TRBV12-5
TGTGCCAGCAGTTTTGGGGGGGGCCACGATACGCAGTATTTT | CASSFGGGHDTQYF | - | - | TRBJ2-3 | TRBV6-2/TRBV6-3
TGTGCCAGCAGCTCAAGCGGGGGTGTCACCGGGGAGCTGTTTTTT | CASSSSGGVTGELFF | - | TRBD2 | TRBJ2-2 | TRBV7-7
TGTGCCAGCAGTCCGTGGGGCTCTAATTCACCCCTCCACTTT | CASSPWGSNSPLHF | few | - | TRBJ1-6 | TRBV7-9
TGCGCCAGCAGCCCAGGACATTATGTGGACACCGGGGAGCTGTTTTTT | CASSPGHYVDTGELFF | - | - | TRBJ2-2 | TRBV5-1
TGTGCCAGCAGCTCCTCGACAGTTGGGGCAATAAGTAACTATGGCTACACCTTC | CASSSSTVGAISNYGYTF | - | - | TRBJ1-2 | TRBV12-3/TRBV12-4
TGTGCCAGCAGTTTAGCGCGAAACAGGGGGCAAGATACGCAGTATTTT | CASSLARNRGQDTQYF | - | TRBD1 | TRBJ2-3 | TRBV12-3/TRBV12-4
TGTGCCAGCAATTATTTCGACAGGGGGCATGAAGCTTTCTTT | CASNYFDRGHEAFF | few | TRBD1 | TRBJ1-1 | TRBV12-3/TRBV12-4
TGCGCCAGCAGCTTGGCTACGGGTCTGAACACTGAAGCTTTCTTT | CASSLATGLNTEAFF | medium-sized | - | TRBJ1-1 | TRBV5-1
TGTGCCAGCAGCGGGACAGGGAGGAAACTGTTTTTT | CASSGTGRKLFF | - | TRBD1 | TRBJ1-4 | TRBV9
TGCAGTGCCAGTCAGGAAGGGGATCAGCCCCAGCATTTT | CSASQEGDQPQHF | - | - | TRBJ1-5 | TRBV20-1
TGTGCCAGCAGCCGCCCTTCTTCCGGGATTATGGAGCAGTACTTC | CASSRPSSGIMEQYF | - | - | TRBJ2-7 | TRBV3-1
TGTGCCAGCAGTTACGCGACAGGGTCGGGCACTGAAGCTTTCTTT | CASSYATGSGTEAFF | - | TRBD1 | TRBJ1-1 | TRBV6-5
TGTGCCAGCACCACCCGACAGGGTATGGCAGATACGCAGTATTTT | CASTTRQGMADTQYF | few | TRBD1 | TRBJ2-3 | TRBV12-3/TRBV12-4
TGTGCCAGTAGTATAGATCCGATTAATAGCAATCAGCCCCAGCATTTT | CASSIDPINSNQPQHF | - | - | TRBJ1-5 | TRBV19
TGTGCCACCAGTTCCGGAGATCAGCCCCAGCATTTT | CATSSGDQPQHF | few | - | TRBJ1-5 | TRBV24-1
TGTGCCAGCAGCTTCCGGGGAATGGTGACTGGCTACACCTTC | CASSFRGMVTGYTF | - | - | TRBJ1-2 | TRBV5-5
TGTGCCAGTAGTATGTGGGGACAGAACTCCTACGAGCAGTACTTC | CASSMWGQNSYEQYF | few | TRBD1 | TRBJ2-7 | TRBV19
TGTGCCAGCAGCTTACGACAGGGCCCTTTTTGGGACACCGGGGAGCTGTTTTTT | CASSLRQGPFWDTGELFF | few | TRBD1 | TRBJ2-2 | TRBV7-6
TGTGCCAGCAGTCCTAACAGGGTCTCTGGAAACACCATATATTTT | CASSPNRVSGNTIYF | many | - | TRBJ1-3 | TRBV12-3/TRBV12-4
TGTGCCAGCAGTTTAGAAGGGCTTGAAGCTTTCTTT | CASSLEGLEAFF | - | - | TRBJ1-1 | TRBV12-3/TRBV12-4
TGCGCCAGCAGCCCAACGGTAGCGGGGGCCTACGAGCAGTACTTC | CASSPTVAGAYEQYF | once | TRBD2 | TRBJ2-7 | TRBV4-3
TGTGCCAGCAGCTGGGGTTTTATTCAAGAGACCCAGTACTTC | CASSWGFIQETQYF | - | - | TRBJ2-5 | TRBV7-9
TGCGCCAGCAGCCAACGCTTCCAGGAGGATGAAAAACTGTTTTTT | CASSQRFQEDEKLFF | few | - | TRBJ1-4 | TRBV4-1
TGCAGCGTTGTGCAGGGCGATCAGCCCCAGCATTTT | CSVVQGDQPQHF | - | - | TRBJ1-5 | TRBV29-1
TGTGCCACCAAGAGAACAGGGGGCGCAGAGTATGGCTACACCTTC | CATKRTGGAEYGYTF | few | TRBD1 | TRBJ1-2 | TRBV27
TGTGCCAGCAGTGGTTTTATTCAAGAGACCCAGTACTTC | CASSGFIQETQYF | many | - | TRBJ2-5 | TRBV25-1
TGCAGTGCCCCTCGGGAAGCGGGGGGTCTTGACAATGAGCAGTTCTTC | CSAPREAGGLDNEQFF | - | TRBD2 | TRBJ2-1 | TRBV20-1
TGTGCCAGCTCACCCCAGGGTACGGGCCTAGGGGGTCAGCCCCAGCATTTT | CASSPQGTGLGGQPQHF | few | - | TRBJ1-5 | TRBV18
TGCGCCAGCAGCCAACCCTCTGGGAACAGGGGGGCTTTCTTT | CASSQPSGNRGAFF | - | TRBD1 | TRBJ1-1 | TRBV4-1
TGCAGTGCTGGCGGACAGTACACTGAAGCTTTCTTT | CSAGGQYTEAFF | few | - | TRBJ1-1 | TRBV20-1